The entry below gives a single T cell receptor beta chain sequence along with its context. This clonotype was seen a few times. Its antigen is currently not known. There are no base qualities to consult, and no much larger clone falls within one base. The record originates from a study of T-cell reconstitution after alpha-beta-depleted transplantation in children (dated by TCRdb to 2015 to 2016). For the wider study: Using TCR repertoire profiling, the study followed T-cell immune reconstitution in a quantitative way in children after TCRalphabeta/CD19-depleted allogeneic hematopoietic cell transplantation.

Library preparation employed PCR. This sample was sequenced with an Illumina HiSeq 2500. To normalize quantification of the TCRbeta repertoire, the TCR libraries were built with molecular barcoding that relied on unique molecular identifiers. TCRdb trimmed public reads at Q25 via fastp, called clones via MiXCR and kept in-frame beta chains. Identical CDR3 protein sequences are pooled into one entry, listed with their most common genes and DNA. The sample records about 500,000 distinct CDR3 sequences, 30% to 35% of which are singletons. The ten largest clones add up to around 2.3% of the sample. Taken from the germline V gene (reference sequence), the CDR1 and CDR2 loops are DFQATT and SNEGSKA. The CDR3 covers 12 residues, taking in both the cysteine and the phenylalanine. The read is trimmed to its CDR3 DNA, 36 bases read in frame from base 1. Cut back by 6 bases and 3 bases, the V and J ends lie 9 bases apart.

This material consisted of PBMCs from the stem cell graft donor, taken from the stem cell graft. The rearranged segments are TRBV20-1 and TRBJ1-5, with an unclear D gene assignment. The TCR was taken from a human donor who donated a stem cell graft to a child with aplastic anemia. The CDR3 reads CSAGRTNQPQHF. The nucleotide sequence reads TGCAGTGCCGGACGTACCAATCAGCCCCAGCATTTT.